The T cell receptor (beta chain) described here comes from a study of OX40 agonist ivuxolimab in advanced cancers. The CDR3 extends over 15 amino acids. Germline V lookup: CDR1 SGHRS, CDR2 YFSETQ. Trimming cost V 6 bases and J 6 bases; bases outside gene matches: 12. Repertoires were generated with immunoSEQ multiplex PCR, while TCRdb's copy carries only in-frame clones and drops some. The top ten clones hold less than 8% of a sample with tens of thousands of clones, approximately 90% of them seen once. The source is an adult with an advanced solid tumor such as melanoma, head and neck, liver or kidney cancer. The sample in question was CD4+ or CD8+ T cells sorted from blood, obtained in a trial of the OX40 agonist ivuxolimab. The chain carries TRBV5-1 and TRBJ2-3, with 8 bases that match TRBD2. The CDR3, as DNA: TGCGCCAGCATCCCCAGTGCGGGGGGCCCCGATACGCAGTATTTT. This sequence encodes CASIPSAGGPDTQYF.